Shown below are 28 T cell receptor beta chains from a single sample sequenced in a study of blood T cells in healthy people across ages. The authors ran a second PCR of about 6 to 11 cycles using a sample-barcoded 5' primer and a J-beta primer mix. A single record per CDR3 protein comes from TCRdb applying MiXCR to the 5' RACE reads. This table holds about 640,000 distinct CDR3 sequences, 45% to 65% found once. Sequencing input: blood. Receptor source: a man between 60 and 70 years old in good health.

This clonotype showed up many times. This sequence joins TRBV4-2 and TRBJ2-1, with D possibly being TRBD1 (6 bases). The CDR3 has 15 residues. Germline V lookup: CDR1 LGHNA, CDR2 YNFKEQ. The V end was cut by 0 bases, the J end by 5 bases, with 11 bases between. The DNA for the CDR3 is TGTGCCAGCAGCCAAGATGTGGGGGCGCACAATGAGCAGTTCTTC. Its translation: CASSQDVGAHNEQFF.

The V call is TRBV4-1, the J call TRBJ2-3; 8 bases align to TRBD2. This CDR3 has 16 residues. The V gene's germline CDR1 is MGHRA and CDR2 YSYEKL. V dropped 3 bases and J dropped 5; count of bases not matched to a gene: 10. The CDR3 region has the DNA TGCGCCAGCAGCCAGATTAGAGCGGGGGCCAGAGATACGCAGTATTTT. Translation: CASSQIRAGARDTQYF.

A few counts support this clonotype. J is TRBJ2-7 and V is TRBV29-1, with a possible D match to TRBD1 (5 bases). V shed 7 bases and J shed 2 bases, with 18 bases lying between them. The CDR3 has 14 amino acids. Germline V lookup: CDR1 SQVTM, CDR2 ANQGSEA. The CDR3 bases are TGCAGCGCTGCTCTGGGCAGGGAAACCTACGAGCAGTACTTC. Its translation: CSAALGRETYEQYF.

This clonotype was counted between two and nine times. This sequence joins TRBV5-1 and TRBJ2-7; 7 bases map to TRBD1. V was clipped by 3 bases and J by 2 bases; unmatched bases: 5. Germline CDR1 reads SGHRS; CDR2 reads YFSETQ. The CDR3 totals 14 residues. This CDR3 reads CASSSPDRPYEQYF. CDR3 nucleotide sequence: TGCGCCAGCAGCTCTCCGGACAGGCCCTACGAGCAGTACTTC.

In regard to this clonotype: At one of its ends the junction is not consistent with the germline gene, which may arise from a read error. V is TRBV4-1 and J is TRBJ2-4; weak D call: TRBD2 (6 bases). This CDR3 comprises 13 residues. The germline V gene has CDR1 MGHRA and CDR2 YSYEKL. The CDR3 nucleotides are TGCGCCAGCGGCCAAGATCATGGCGGGACGGAGTACTTC. This sequence encodes CASGQDHGGTEYF.

The V gene is TRBV5-1, the J gene TRBJ1-2; no firm D call. The V and J ends lost 3 bases and 0 bases respectively, with 6 bases between them. This CDR3 spans 13 amino acids. CDR1 is SGHRS, CDR2 YFSETQ, per germline. The CDR3 region is CASSWGANYGYTF. The CDR3 DNA follows: TGCGCCAGCAGCTGGGGAGCTAACTATGGCTACACCTTC. The entire variable domain, with the rest obtained from reference TRBV5-1 and TRBJ1-2, is as follows: KAGVTQTPRYLIKTRGQQVTLSCSPISGHRSVSWYQQTPGQGLQFLFEYFSETQRNKGNFPGRFSGRQFSNSRSEMNVSTLELGDSALYLCASSWGANYGYTFGSGTRLTVV.

The chain recombines TRBV20-1 with TRBJ1-6; 9 bases line up with TRBD1. This CDR3 is 16 amino acids long. Germline V gene lookup returns CDR1 DFQATT and CDR2 SNEGSKA (reference sequence). V lost 5 bases and J lost 6; bases outside the gene matches: 11. The CDR3 nucleotides read TGCAGTGCTGAGGGGACAGGGAGCTCTCTTAATTCACCCCTCCACTTT. This sequence encodes CSAEGTGSSLNSPLHF.

This clonotype has just one count. The genes are TRBV5-1 and TRBJ2-5; D possibly matches TRBD1 or TRBD2 (6 bases each). V was pared by 4 bases and J by 3 bases, with 16 bases between. Germline CDR1 SGHRS, CDR2 YFSETQ. The CDR3 spans 15 residues. Written as DNA, the CDR3 is TGCGCCAGCAGCGGAAAGGGGGGAGTAAAAGAGACCCAGTACTTC. It encodes CASSGKGGVKETQYF.

The V gene is TRBV11-2, the J gene TRBJ2-5; TRBD2 matches 14 bases. After removal of 6 bases from V and 11 bases from J, the junction contained 17 bases not matched to a gene. The CDR3 length is 17 residues. CDR1 is SGHAT, CDR2 FQNNGV, per germline. In nucleotides, the CDR3 is TGTGCCAGCAGGGGACTAGCGGGGGCCCGATTTCACAATGAGCAGTACTTC. This gives the protein CASRGLAGARFHNEQYF.

The rearrangement links TRBV10-3 to TRBJ2-1; the D is unclear. V lost 7 bases, J lost 8 bases, and 15 bases lay in between. CDR1 and CDR2 (germline): ENHRY, SYGVKD. This CDR3 comprises 13 residues. CDR3 nucleotide sequence: TGTGCCATCACCGAGTGGGGTGTCGATGAGCAGTTCTTC. Translating it yields CAITEWGVDEQFF.

J is TRBJ2-7 and V is TRBV2, with D perhaps TRBD1 or TRBD2 (6 bases each). Trimming cost V 1 base and J 0 bases, with 16 bases left between them. This CDR3 has 17 amino acids. Looked up from germline, CDR1 is SNHLY and CDR2 is FYNNEI. The chain's CDR3 is CASSEGKGGFSSYEQYF. The CDR3 DNA reads TGTGCCAGCAGTGAAGGGAAGGGGGGATTTAGCTCCTACGAGCAGTACTTC.

The genes are TRBV5-1 and TRBJ2-1, with 7 bases identical to TRBD1. Trimming cost V 0 bases and J 6 bases; bases outside gene matches: 9. The CDR3 is made up of 16 amino acids. From germline, CDR1 is SGHRS and CDR2 YFSETQ. Written as DNA, the CDR3 is TGCGCCAGCAGCTTGGGGAGGACAGGTTTTAGCAATGAGCAGTTCTTC. It yields the protein CASSLGRTGFSNEQFF.

J is TRBJ2-1 and V is TRBV5-1; a weak D match, TRBD2 (6 bases). The end of the DNA aligns better with TRBJ2-7, so the J call may be wrong. The germline V gene encodes CDR1 SGHRS and CDR2 YFSETQ. The CDR3 has 16 residues. CDR3 amino acids: CASSLTSPSSYNEQYF. The CDR3, as DNA: TGCGCCAGCAGCTTGACTAGCCCAAGCTCCTACAATGAGCAGTACTTC.

This clonotype came up a few times. The chain carries TRBV5-1 and TRBJ1-1, with D uncertain. This CDR3 region has 15 residues. Germline CDR1 and CDR2: SGHRS and YFSETQ. V lost 0 bases and J 0 bases, leaving 9 bases between the germline ends. The CDR3 is CASSLVSGMNTEAFF. DNA of the CDR3: TGCGCCAGCAGCTTGGTTTCAGGAATGAACACTGAAGCTTTCTTT. Full variable domain (remainder filled in from reference TRBV5-1 and TRBJ1-1): KAGVTQTPRYLIKTRGQQVTLSCSPISGHRSVSWYQQTPGQGLQFLFEYFSETQRNKGNFPGRFSGRQFSNSRSEMNVSTLELGDSALYLCASSLVSGMNTEAFFGQGTRLTVV.

The chain couples TRBV6-6 to TRBJ1-5; D gene unclear. The CDR3 covers 13 residues. Trimming cost V 2 bases and J 6 bases, with 8 bases left between them. Germline CDR1 MNHNY, CDR2 SVGAGI (reference sequence). The CDR3, as DNA: TGTGCCAGCAGTTACGCAGGCCGTCAGCCCCAGCATTTT. Protein sequence: CASSYAGRQPQHF.

Worth noting for this clonotype: The junction departs from the called germline gene at one end, perhaps through a read error. V is TRBV7-2 and J is TRBJ1-5, with 8 bases identical to TRBD1. The germline V gene has CDR1 SGHTA and CDR2 FQGNSA. The CDR3 is 15 amino acids. The CDR3 loop reads CASSFTGGSNQPQHF. DNA for the CDR3: TGTGCCAGCAGCTTTACAGGGGGGAGCAATCAGCCCCAGCATTTC.

The CDR3 DNA follows: TGCGCCAGCAGCTTGGATACGGGGGCAGCATCTGGCTACACCTTC. Translating it yields CASSLDTGAASGYTF. The chain is built from TRBV5-1 and TRBJ1-2; tentative D call: TRBD1 (6 bases). The CDR3 is made up of 15 amino acids. The germline gives CDR1 SGHRS, CDR2 YFSETQ. V lost 0 bases and J 7 bases, leaving 16 bases between the germline ends. The full variable domain, completed using reference TRBV5-1 and TRBJ1-2, is KAGVTQTPRYLIKTRGQQVTLSCSPISGHRSVSWYQQTPGQGLQFLFEYFSETQRNKGNFPGRFSGRQFSNSRSEMNVSTLELGDSALYLCASSLDTGAASGYTFGSGTRLTVV.

The CDR3 region is CASSLDLISGLRNEQYF. The DNA for the CDR3 is TGTGCCAGCAGCTTAGATCTTATCTCCGGACTCCGAAATGAGCAGTACTTC. The rearrangement joins TRBV11-2 to TRBJ2-5, with D perhaps TRBD2 (5 bases). V lost 0 bases and J 11 bases, leaving 25 bases between the germline ends. The CDR3 is made up of 17 amino acids. The germline gives CDR1 SGHAT, CDR2 FQNNGV.

The sample holds a few counts of this clonotype. This chain links TRBV10-3 with TRBJ1-4; 9 bases are shared with TRBD1. The junction had 6 bases not matched to a gene; V was cut back by 2 bases and J by 5 bases. The CDR3 contains 16 residues. The germline V gene encodes CDR1 ENHRY and CDR2 SYGVKD. CDR3 loop: CAISEQMTGGNEKLFF. The DNA of the CDR3 is TGTGCCATCAGTGAGCAGATGACAGGGGGGAATGAAAAACTGTTTTTT.

This chain's CDR3 is CASSPVAIGELFF. The CDR3 nucleotides are TGTGCCAGCAGCCCCGTGGCTATCGGGGAGCTGTTTTTT. J is TRBJ2-2 and V is TRBV12-3 or TRBV12-4; no definite D call. The CDR3 runs to 13 residues. Trimming took off 6 bases at V and 7 bases at J, with 12 bases between the two ends.

The V and J genes are TRBV6-1 and TRBJ2-5; 9 positions agree with TRBD2. V shed 7 bases, J shed 7 bases, and the junction held 22 bases outside the gene matches. Germline V CDR1 and CDR2: MNHNS, SASEGT. The CDR3 runs 18 residues. CDR3 in DNA: TGTGCCAGCACGCTAGCGGGGTATACCGGTATACCCCAGGGGACCCAGTACTTC. This codes for CASTLAGYTGIPQGTQYF.

DNA for the CDR3: TGCGCCAGCAGCAAACGGGTGGGCGGAAACGAGCAGTTCTTC. Its protein product is CASSKRVGGNEQFF. The chain carries TRBV4-1 and TRBJ2-1, with D uncertain. Germline V gene lookup returns CDR1 MGHRA and CDR2 YSYEKL. The germline V and J ends were trimmed by 5 bases and 10 bases, with 18 bases remaining between them. The CDR3 contains 14 residues.

This clonotype was picked up a small number of times. The chain links TRBV4-2 to TRBJ1-2; the D gene is possibly TRBD1 (5 bases). The CDR3 is 14 amino acids. V was pared by 3 bases and J by 0 bases, with 8 bases between. Germline assignment: CDR1 LGHNA and CDR2 YNFKEQ. The DNA of the CDR3 is TGTGCCAGCAGCCAGTCGGGGGCTAACTATGGCTACACCTTC. It is translated as CASSQSGANYGYTF.

This clonotype was seen many times. The V gene is TRBV7-9, the J gene TRBJ2-5; D uncertain. The CDR3 runs to 15 residues. The V end was cut by 2 bases, the J end by 3 bases, with 13 bases between. Germline CDR1 SEHNR, CDR2 FQNEAQ (reference sequence). This CDR3 is CASSLRYSGEETQYF. CDR3 sequence (DNA): TGTGCCAGCAGCTTACGGTATTCTGGTGAAGAGACCCAGTACTTC.

V gene TRBV18 combines with J gene TRBJ2-7; 7 nucleotides match TRBD1. The J call could be wrong; TRBJ2-5 is a better fit for the DNA end. Per germline, CDR1 KGHSH and CDR2 LQKENI. This CDR3 region has 14 residues. CDR3 region: CASSPGQPPGTQYF. The CDR3, as DNA: TGTGCCAGCTCACCGGGACAGCCCCCGGGGACCCAGTACTTC.

The chain is built from TRBV28 and TRBJ1-5; D is undetermined. The CDR3 sequence is 17 residues long. The ends were cut back, 4 bases at V and 2 bases at J, with 18 bases in the middle. Germline loops: CDR1 MDHEN, CDR2 SYDVKM. The CDR3 DNA is TGTGCCAGCAGTTCATACGGGCCCTCCGGGGGCAATCAGCCCCAGCATTTT. Protein sequence: CASSSYGPSGGNQPQHF.

V is TRBV12-5 and J is TRBJ2-3, with unresolved D. The CDR3 extends over 15 amino acids. Trimming took off 1 base at V and 2 bases at J, with 10 bases between the two ends. In germline, CDR1 is LGHNT, CDR2 FRNRAP. CDR3 in DNA: TGTGCTAGTGGTTTGGGAGAGACTTACACAGATACGCAGTATTTT. Translating it yields CASGLGETYTDTQYF.

This sequence joins TRBV21-1 and TRBJ2-7. TRBV21-1 is classified as a pseudogene. This CDR3 is 13 amino acids long. The CDR3 bases are TGTGCCAGCAGCAAAGGCGACCGATACGAGCAGTACTTC. Translation: CASSKGDRYEQYF.